The present TCR beta chain was sequenced within a study of shared clonotypes between healthy human individuals. Looking at the study overall: The composition of the donors was a couple of women and a few men aged 18 to 49. Study-wide findings and caveats: Clonotype sharing across several donors was observed for 5% to 6.5% of naive CD4 clonotypes. Compared with memory subsets, naive subsets generally had larger estimated richness. Large depth notwithstanding, sorted-subset sequencing proved incomplete by rarefaction.

Comments on this clone: Its antigen is as yet unknown.

Trimming took off 11 bases at V and 4 bases at J, with 17 bases between the two ends. Germline V CDR1 and CDR2: MNHNS, SASEGT. This CDR3 contains 14 residues. TCRdb's copy holds only in-frame clones and misses some; the assay was immunoSEQ multiplex PCR. Of some 2,400,000 clones listed, more than 90% are singletons. This TCR came from a man between 18 and 35 years old in good health. This chain links TRBV6-1 with TRBJ2-2, with D tentatively TRBD2 (7 bases). Source material: naive CD4+ T cells sorted from blood. Specified subset: CD45RA+ positively selected. The CDR3: CALLGGAGTGELFF. The CDR3 coding sequence is TGTGCCCTGTTAGGGGGGGCCGGCACCGGGGAGCTGTTTTTT.